The 26 T cell receptor beta chains given below trace back to one sample, sequenced in a study of radiotherapy plus CTLA-4 blockade in lung cancer. TCRdb's table, derived via immunoSEQ multiplex PCR, lists solely in-frame clones and lacks some. The sample includes about 59,000 clones, less than 75% of them seen just once. The material was peripheral blood, obtained from a patient treated with radiotherapy plus ipilimumab. The receptors were sampled from a human donor with non-small cell lung cancer whose response to radiotherapy plus ipilimumab could not be evaluated.

The chain carries TRBV5-4 and TRBJ2-2; D unclear. V lost 4 bases to trimming and J lost 1 base, with 5 bases between them. In germline, CDR1 is SGHNT, CDR2 YYREEE (reference sequence). This CDR3 comprises 13 residues. CDR3: CASSLRNTGELFF. DNA for the CDR3: TGTGCCAGCAGCCTCAGGAACACCGGGGAGCTGTTTTTT.

A few counts support this clone. This chain joins TRBV6-5 and TRBJ1-5; weak D call: TRBD1 (6 bases). Germline V gene sequence: CDR1 MNHEY, CDR2 SVGAGI. The CDR3 contains 15 residues. Trimming took 10 bases from V and 2 from J, leaving 18 bases between them. CDR3 coding DNA: TGTGCCACCAAGAGAGGGGGGGGAGGCAATCAGCCCCAGCATTTT. It encodes CATKRGGGGNQPQHF.

The chain employs TRBV7-9 and TRBJ2-6; D ambiguous. V dropped 1 base and J dropped 5 bases, with 12 bases sitting between them. This CDR3 spans 16 amino acids. Per the germline V gene, CDR1 is SEHNR and CDR2 is FQNEAQ (reference sequence). Written as DNA, the CDR3 is TGTGCCAGCAGCTTAGGACCCCACAGTAGGGCCAACGTCCTGACTTTC. Translation: CASSLGPHSRANVLTF.

The rearrangement joins TRBV5-1 to TRBJ2-1, with 11 bases aligning to TRBD2. The CDR3 has 18 residues. V shed 0 bases and J 5 bases; nucleotides not matched to a gene: 10. Germline CDR1 is SGHRS and CDR2 is YFSETQ. The CDR3 protein is CASSLGLAGWEKHNEQFF. CDR3 sequence (DNA): TGCGCCAGCAGCTTGGGACTAGCGGGATGGGAAAAACACAATGAGCAGTTCTTC.

The V call is TRBV19, the J call TRBJ1-3; D unresolved. The V end lost 3 bases, the J end lost 0 bases, and 6 bases lay between the germline ends. The CDR3 has 14 amino acids. Germline CDR1 and CDR2: LNHDA and SQIVND (reference sequence). DNA of the CDR3: TGTGCCAGTAGTATGCGCGGCTCTGGAAACACCATATATTTT. Translation: CASSMRGSGNTIYF.

The V gene is TRBV2, the J gene TRBJ2-7, with a tentative D call TRBD1 (5 bases). The CDR3 is made up of 16 amino acids. Germline-derived CDR1 and CDR2 are SNHLY and FYNNEI. Trimming removed 4 bases at V and 3 bases at J, with 19 bases between. Here the CDR3 DNA reads TGTGCCAGCAGTGTTTCAGGGTGGTCTACCCGCTACGAGCAGTACTTC. Amino acid sequence: CASSVSGWSTRYEQYF.

The chain uses TRBV7-7 and TRBJ2-1; 8 bases align to TRBD2. With 5 bases clipped from V and 8 bases from J, the junction kept 14 bases outside the gene matches. Per the germline V gene, CDR1 is SSHAT and CDR2 is FNYEAQ (reference sequence). The CDR3 sequence is 16 residues long. The CDR3, as DNA: TGTGCCAGCAGCGCCGCCGGGACTAGTCTTTTCGATGAGCAGTTCTTC. Its translation is CASSAAGTSLFDEQFF.

The chain is built from TRBV7-6 and TRBJ2-1; 12 nucleotides line up with TRBD2. CDR1 and CDR2 from the germline V gene are SGHVS and FNYEAQ. This CDR3 is 14 amino acids long. J gave up 9 bases and V 0 bases, and 0 bases lay outside the gene matches. CDR3 nucleotides: TGTGCCAGCAGCTTAGCACTAGCGGGGGGTGAGCAGTTCTTC. Its translation: CASSLALAGGEQFF.

The chain links TRBV2 to TRBJ1-5, with D possibly TRBD1 on 5 matching bases. CDR3 size: 16 residues. The V gene's germline CDR1 is SNHLY and CDR2 FYNNEI. V was trimmed by 4 bases and J by 5 bases, leaving 18 bases between them. CDR3 protein: CASSGVSQARDQPQHF. In DNA form, the CDR3 reads TGTGCCAGCAGTGGGGTGTCGCAGGCCAGGGATCAGCCCCAGCATTTT. The variable domain in full, with the rest retrieved from reference TRBV2 and TRBJ1-5, is EPEVTQTPSHQVTQMGQEVILRCVPISNHLYFYWYRQILGQKVEFLVSFYNNEISEKSEIFDDQFSVERPDGSNFTLKIRSTKLEDSAMYFCASSGVSQARDQPQHFGDGTRLSIL.

This clone was counted once. The chain recombines TRBV19 with TRBJ2-2; TRBD2 matches at 7 bases. V lost 7 bases to trimming and J lost 2 bases; unmatched junction nucleotides: 7. CDR1 is LNHDA and CDR2 is SQIVND in the germline V gene (reference sequence). The CDR3 consists of 15 residues. The CDR3 region is CASKDGTTNTGELFF. CDR3 nucleotide sequence: TGTGCCAGTAAGGATGGGACTACTAACACCGGGGAGCTGTTTTTT.

In its sample, this clone was seen a few times. This chain joins TRBV6-6 and TRBJ1-5; the D is unclear. V shed 5 bases and J shed 4 bases, with 9 bases lying between them. The CDR3 totals 13 residues. CDR1 MNHNY and CDR2 SVGAGI come from the germline V gene (reference sequence). CDR3 amino acids: CASSTQLNQPQHF. The DNA for the CDR3 is TGTGCCAGCAGTACCCAACTTAATCAGCCCCAGCATTTT.

The rearrangement links TRBV7-2 to TRBJ2-7; 9 positions agree with TRBD1. CDR1 is SGHTA, CDR2 FQGNSA, per germline. This CDR3 has 16 residues. The V gene end was trimmed by 3 bases and the J gene end by 2 bases; junction bases not matched to a gene: 8. The CDR3 nucleotides are TGTGCCAGCAGCTTCAACAGGGGGCGGACTACCTACGAGCAGTACTTC. It yields the protein CASSFNRGRTTYEQYF.

The chain has TRBV28 and TRBJ1-2, with a tentative D call TRBD1 (6 bases). CDR3 length: 12 amino acids. CDR1 is MDHEN and CDR2 is SYDVKM in the germline V gene. Trimming cost V 5 bases and J 4 bases, with 8 bases left between them. CDR3 bases: TGTGCCAGCAGTCCGACAGGCTATGGCTACACCTTC. Translated, it gives CASSPTGYGYTF.

The chain carries TRBV5-1 and TRBJ1-1; 8 positions match TRBD1. V lost 4 bases, J lost 4 bases, and 9 bases stayed unmatched. Per germline, CDR1 SGHRS and CDR2 YFSETQ. The CDR3 is 15 amino acids. CDR3 nucleotide sequence: TGCGCCAGCAGCGGGACCAGGGGGCTGGCCACTGAAGCTTTCTTT. Encoded protein: CASSGTRGLATEAFF. Full variable domain (remainder filled in from reference TRBV5-1 and TRBJ1-1): KAGVTQTPRYLIKTRGQQVTLSCSPISGHRSVSWYQQTPGQGLQFLFEYFSETQRNKGNFPGRFSGRQFSNSRSEMNVSTLELGDSALYLCASSGTRGLATEAFFGQGTRLTVV.

V gene TRBV4-3 combines with J gene TRBJ2-7; tentative D call: TRBD1 (6 bases). Looked up from germline, CDR1 is LGHNA and CDR2 is YSLEER. V lost 1 base to trimming and J lost 1 base, with 23 bases between them. This CDR3 is built from 19 residues. The CDR3 protein is CASSQGFVQGAWDSYEQYF. The CDR3 DNA follows: TGCGCCAGCAGCCAAGGTTTCGTACAGGGCGCCTGGGATTCCTACGAGCAGTACTTC.

This chain uses TRBV27 with TRBJ1-3; D might be TRBD1 (5 bases). Trimming stripped 5 bases from V and 0 bases from J, with 14 bases between. Germline CDR1 and CDR2: MNHEY and SMNVEV (reference sequence). The CDR3 length is 16 residues. The CDR3 loop is CASSPRTPASGNTIYF. In nucleotides, the CDR3 is TGTGCCAGCAGTCCAAGGACACCTGCCTCTGGAAACACCATATATTTT.

This clone was recorded a few times. The rearrangement uses TRBV29-1 and TRBJ1-1; D is unclear. The CDR3 consists of 12 residues. V lost 3 bases to trimming and J lost 1 base, with 6 bases between them. Germline CDR1 and CDR2: SQVTM and ANQGSEA. DNA of the CDR3: TGCAGCGTTGATCGACAGAACACTGAAGCTTTCTTT. Its translation: CSVDRQNTEAFF.

CDR3 amino acids: CASSPRAGAINQPQHF. The CDR3 DNA follows: TGTGCCAGCAGTCCGCGGGCAGGGGCCATCAATCAGCCCCAGCATTTT. J is TRBJ1-5 and V is TRBV28; D possibly corresponds to TRBD1 (6 bases). Per germline, CDR1 MDHEN and CDR2 SYDVKM. The CDR3 loop spans 16 amino acids. Trimming took 5 bases from V and 3 from J, leaving 17 bases between them. Together with reference TRBV28 and TRBJ1-5, the CDR3 gives the full variable domain: DVKVTQSSRYLVKRTGEKVFLECVQDMDHENMFWYRQDPGLGLRLIYFSYDVKMKEKGDIPEGYSVSREKKERFSLILESASTNQTSMYLCASSPRAGAINQPQHFGDGTRLSIL.

CDR3 sequence: CASSLRQANSPLHF. CDR3 DNA: TGTGCCAGCAGCTTGCGTCAGGCAAATTCACCCCTCCACTTT. This chain connects TRBV7-3 to TRBJ1-6; D gene ambiguous. The CDR3 has 14 amino acids. The germline V gene encodes CDR1 SGHTA and CDR2 FQGTGA. Trimming stripped 3 bases from V and 7 bases from J, with 10 bases between.

The J gene is TRBJ1-1, the V gene TRBV5-1, with a possible D match to TRBD1 (6 bases). The V end was cut by 0 bases, the J end by 1 base, with 10 bases between. This CDR3 is 15 amino acids long. Germline CDR1 reads SGHRS; CDR2 reads YFSETQ. DNA of the CDR3: TGCGCCAGCAGCTTGGACCCGGGACAGAACACTGAAGCTTTCTTT. Its protein is CASSLDPGQNTEAFF.

This clone came up a few times. The chain combines TRBV7-3 with TRBJ2-1; 7 nucleotides align to TRBD2. V was pared by 5 bases and J by 4 bases, with 11 bases of the junction left unmatched. This CDR3 is built from 16 residues. The germline V gene encodes CDR1 SGHTA and CDR2 FQGTGA. CDR3 sequence: CASSLLAATTYNEQFF. CDR3 in DNA: TGTGCCAGCAGCCTTCTAGCGGCTACCACGTACAATGAGCAGTTCTTC.

This chain links TRBV4-2 with TRBJ2-3; 7 bases line up with TRBD2. CDR3 length: 16 amino acids. Per germline, CDR1 LGHNA and CDR2 YNFKEQ. Trimming removed 0 bases from V and 1 base from J; junction bases left unmatched: 4. CDR3 nucleotide sequence: TGTGCCAGCAGCCAAGAGTTCGCGGGGGGCACAGATACGCAGTATTTT. Protein: CASSQEFAGGTDTQYF.

In its sample, this clone was seen once. The CDR3 nucleotides read TGTGCCAGCAGTTACGAGGGAGAGCAGTTCTTC. Protein sequence: CASSYEGEQFF. This sequence joins TRBV6-6 and TRBJ2-1; tentative D call: TRBD2 (5 bases). Trimming left V 2 bases short and J 10 bases short, with 6 bases between. Germline V gene lookup returns CDR1 MNHNY and CDR2 SVGAGI (reference sequence). The CDR3 sequence is 11 residues long.

V usage is TRBV30 and J usage is TRBJ2-2; the D gene is possibly TRBD2 (5 bases). Trimming cost V 5 bases and J 5 bases, with 15 bases left between them. CDR1 is GTSNPN, CDR2 SVGIG, per germline (reference sequence). This CDR3 has 14 amino acids. Written as DNA, the CDR3 is TGTGCCTGGCGGGGAAAAAGCAGGACCGGGGAGCTGTTTTTT. Translated, it gives CAWRGKSRTGELFF.

The chain has TRBV6-5 and TRBJ1-1, with 8 bases fitting TRBD1. V shed 6 bases and J 3 bases; nucleotides not matched to a gene: 9. CDR1 and CDR2 from the germline V gene are MNHEY and SVGAGI. The CDR3 runs to 15 residues. The CDR3 DNA reads TGTGCCAGCAGCCTAATGGGACAGGCGGACACTGAAGCTTTCTTT. Amino acids: CASSLMGQADTEAFF.

The CDR3 loop reads CASSPGGIASYEQYF. The CDR3 DNA reads TGTGCCAGCAGCCCCGGGGGGATAGCATCCTACGAGCAGTACTTC. This chain links TRBV2 with TRBJ2-7; the match to TRBD2 covers 7 bases. In germline, CDR1 is SNHLY, CDR2 FYNNEI. The trim removed 6 bases at V and 1 base at J, leaving 9 bases unmatched. The CDR3 has 15 amino acids.